These T cell receptor beta chains were read from a single sample in a study of PD-L1 blockade in urothelial cancer. Method: immunoSEQ multiplex PCR; TCRdb's copy keeps in-frame clones and lacks some. The sample includes about 49,000 clones, about four fifths of them seen just once. The sample was PBMCs, taken around atezolizumab (anti-PD-L1) treatment. The origin of the receptors is a man aged 65 to 79 with urothelial cancer. Both conserved end residues are part of each CDR3. A D gene is named only where the DNA matches it firmly. Part of the rows lack a size; the others show once, few, many or a class for expanded clones.

TRBD1,TRBV10-3,few,TRBJ2-5,TGTGCCATCAGTGGGCGAGACAGGGAAGAGGAGACCCAGTACTTC,CAISGRDREEETQYF
NA,TRBV6-7,NA,TRBJ2-7,TGTGCCACCCCTAGCCAGGCCTACGAGCAGTACTTC,CATPSQAYEQYF
TRBD2,TRBV6-6,NA,TRBJ2-2,TGTGCCAGCAGCCGTCTAGCGGGAAATACCGGGGAGCTGTTTTTT,CASSRLAGNTGELFF
TRBD2,TRBV2,NA,TRBJ2-7,TGTGCCAGCAGTGAACGGACTAGCGGGTACGAGCAGTACTTC,CASSERTSGYEQYF
NA,TRBV12-5,NA,TRBJ1-1,TGTGCTAGTGGGTCAGGGGTTAACACTGAAGCTTTCTTT,CASGSGVNTEAFF
NA,TRBV6-6,NA,TRBJ2-7,TGTGCCAGCAGAGACTATCCGAGCTCCTACGAGCAGTACTTC,CASRDYPSSYEQYF
NA,TRBV28,NA,TRBJ2-1,TGTGCCAGCAGTTTATCTGATACTGGCTCCTACAATGAGCAGTTCTTC,CASSLSDTGSYNEQFF
TRBD2,TRBV5-1,NA,TRBJ2-3,TGCGCCAGCAGCTTGGCCGGGACGGGAGGAGAGGATACGCAGTATTTT,CASSLAGTGGEDTQYF
TRBD2,TRBV30,once,TRBJ2-1,TGTGCCTGGAGTCGCGGACTAGCGGGAGGGTACAATGAGCAGTTCTTC,CAWSRGLAGGYNEQFF
NA,TRBV7-9,few,TRBJ1-1,TGTGCCAGCAGCAAACAGGGTGGCACTGAAGCTTTCTTT,CASSKQGGTEAFF
TRBD2,TRBV5-1,NA,TRBJ2-3,TGCGCCAGCAGCTTGGGACTAGCGGGGAGCACAGATACGCAGTATTTT,CASSLGLAGSTDTQYF
TRBD2,TRBV6-1,once,TRBJ2-7,TGTGCCAGCAGTGTAGTGGCGGCTAGCGGGAGGGAAAAGCAGTACTTC,CASSVVAASGREKQYF
TRBD2,TRBV5-1,NA,TRBJ2-7,TGCGCCAGCAGCTTGGGAGCGGGAGCCGACGAGCAGTACTTC,CASSLGAGADEQYF
NA,TRBV4-1,NA,TRBJ2-7,TGCGCCAGCAGCCCGGAGCAAGGGGCCTACGAGCAGTACTTC,CASSPEQGAYEQYF
NA,TRBV15,NA,TRBJ2-7,TGTGCCACCAGCAGGGAAACAGGGTCCGGGCAGTACTTC,CATSRETGSGQYF
TRBD1,TRBV5-1,NA,TRBJ2-2,TGCGCCAGCAGCCCGACAGGGGGAGCGTACACCGGGGAGCTGTTTTTT,CASSPTGGAYTGELFF
TRBD2,TRBV5-1,NA,TRBJ2-7,TGCGCCAGCAGCTTGGCAGTAGCGGGGAGCTACGAGCAGTACTTC,CASSLAVAGSYEQYF
NA,TRBV2,NA,TRBJ1-2,TGTGCCAGCAGTACCGACAAGAACTATGGCTACACCTTC,CASSTDKNYGYTF
TRBD2,TRBV30,NA,TRBJ2-1,TGTGCCTGGGTAGCGGGAGTAAGGTACAATGAGCAGTTCTTC,CAWVAGVRYNEQFF
TRBD1,TRBV27,NA,TRBJ1-1,TGTGCCAGCAGTCCGTATGTGGGACAGGGGGCGTCTGAAGCTTTCTTT,CASSPYVGQGASEAFF
TRBD1,TRBV2,NA,TRBJ2-7,TGTGCCAGCCAACGGGACAGGGATAACGGCGAGCAGTACTTC,CASQRDRDNGEQYF
TRBD1,TRBV6-1,NA,TRBJ2-7,TGTGCCAGCTTACGGGACAGTTCCTACGAGCAGTACTTC,CASLRDSSYEQYF
TRBD1,TRBV30,NA,TRBJ1-2,TGTGCCTGGAAAGGGGACAGGAACTATGGCTACACCTTC,CAWKGDRNYGYTF
NA,TRBV10-3,NA,TRBJ2-3,TGTGCCATCAGTGAGGGTTTAGGGACATTCCTATCAGATACGCAGTATTTT,CAISEGLGTFLSDTQYF
TRBD1,TRBV5-1,NA,TRBJ1-1,TGCGCCAGCAGCTTGATGACAGGGTTGAACACTGAAGCTTTCTTT,CASSLMTGLNTEAFF
TRBD1,TRBV6-1,NA,TRBJ2-7,TGTGCCAGCAGTATTCCCCGGACAGGGAGCTACGAGCAGTACTTC,CASSIPRTGSYEQYF
NA,TRBV2,NA,TRBJ2-7,TGTGCCACCGCGGTAGCCCTAACCTCCTACGAGCAGTACTTC,CATAVALTSYEQYF
NA,TRBV28,NA,TRBJ2-7,TGTGCCAGCAAGGTTGGCAGGGACAACGAGCAGTACTTC,CASKVGRDNEQYF
TRBD1,TRBV25-1,NA,TRBJ2-1,TGTGCCAGCAGTGAAATTTCCGGGACAGAGAACAATGAGCAGTTCTTC,CASSEISGTENNEQFF
NA,TRBV15,NA,TRBJ1-4,TGTGCCACCAGCACAGTTAAGGACAGCTTTAATGAAAAACTGTTTTTT,CATSTVKDSFNEKLFF
TRBD1,TRBV18,once,TRBJ2-7,TGTGCCAGCTCAGCCGGGACAGGGGTCTCCTACGAGCAGTACTTC,CASSAGTGVSYEQYF
NA,TRBV28,once,TRBJ2-2,TGTGCCAGCAGTCCCCCCCAGGGGGCGGGAGGGCCCGCCGGGGAGCTGTTTTTT,CASSPPQGAGGPAGELFF
TRBD2,TRBV5-4,NA,TRBJ2-7,TGTGCCAGCAGCTTGAGGGCGGGAGGGCCTCATGCCTACGAGCAGTACTTC,CASSLRAGGPHAYEQYF
NA,TRBV10-3,NA,TRBJ2-5,TGTGCCATCAGTGAGAACCCAGGGTTCCAAGAGACCCAGTACTTC,CAISENPGFQETQYF
NA,TRBV27,NA,TRBJ1-3,TGTGCCAGCAGTTTGCTCGGGGGTTCTGGAAACACCATATATTTT,CASSLLGGSGNTIYF
TRBD1,TRBV18,NA,TRBJ2-7,TGTGCCAGCGCCATGACAGGGGTAAGGGAGCAGTACTTC,CASAMTGVREQYF
NA,TRBV6-5,NA,TRBJ2-7,TGTGCCAGCTATAGCGGAGCCTACGAGCAGTACTTC,CASYSGAYEQYF
NA,TRBV7-9,NA,TRBJ2-1,TGTGCCAGCAGGCAGGGTTGGAATGAGCAGTTCTTC,CASRQGWNEQFF
TRBD2,TRBV9,NA,TRBJ2-1,TGTGCCAGCAGCGTAGGGTCGGAGCGGGAGCATGAGCAGTTCTTC,CASSVGSEREHEQFF
TRBD1,TRBV5-1,NA,TRBJ2-1,TGCGCCAGCAGCCGATCCGGGACAGGGGCCCTCGGTACTTACAATGAGCAGTTCTTC,CASSRSGTGALGTYNEQFF
NA,TRBV5-6,NA,TRBJ2-1,TGTGCCAGCAGCTCAGTAGCTTTAACGCAGTTCTTC,CASSSVALTQFF
NA,TRBV29-1,NA,TRBJ2-7,TGCAGCGTTGTTAGACAGACCCTTTACGGGGGAGTCGAGCAGTACTTC,CSVVRQTLYGGVEQYF
TRBD1,TRBV25-1,NA,TRBJ1-1,TGTGCCAGCAGTGAATATCGACAGGGGGCTAGGAACACTGAAGCTTTCTTT,CASSEYRQGARNTEAFF
TRBD1,TRBV2,NA,TRBJ1-5,TGTGCCAGCAGCTCGGGACAGGCCTTTAATCAGCCCCAGCATTTT,CASSSGQAFNQPQHF
NA,TRBV29-1,NA,TRBJ2-2,TGCAGCGTTACGGGGTTAGGGACCGGGGAGCTGTTTTTT,CSVTGLGTGELFF
NA,TRBV15,NA,TRBJ2-2,TGTGCCACCAGCCACGCCAGATCGAACACCGGGGAGCTGTTTTTT,CATSHARSNTGELFF
TRBD1,TRBV4-1,NA,TRBJ2-7,TGCGCCAGCAGCCAAAGAGAGGGACAGGAGGGCGAGCAGTACTTC,CASSQREGQEGEQYF
TRBD2,TRBV4-2,NA,TRBJ2-5,TGTGCCAGCAGCCTGGGACTAGCGGGAGAAGAGACCCAGTACTTC,CASSLGLAGEETQYF
TRBD2,TRBV19,NA,TRBJ2-1,TGTGCCAGTAGTTCGAGCGGGAGTTGGAATGAGCAGTTCTTC,CASSSSGSWNEQFF
TRBD2,TRBV5-1,NA,TRBJ2-1,TGCGCCAGCAGCCACGGGGGGGACAATGAGCAGTTCTTC,CASSHGGDNEQFF
NA,TRBV7-9,NA,TRBJ2-2,TGTGCCAGCAGCCCCGACAGGAACACCGGGGAGCTGTTTTTT,CASSPDRNTGELFF
TRBD1,TRBV25-1,NA,TRBJ1-2,TGTGCCAGCAGTGAATCAGAGGGAGAGGGGGCGGAGGGCTACACCTTC,CASSESEGEGAEGYTF